This TCR beta chain was identified in a study of T-cell memory formation after mild COVID-19. Whole-study context: Largely, the TCR clusters proved donor specific.

J lost 7 bases, V lost 3 bases, and 8 bases had no gene match. There are 15 residues in the CDR3. The study, taken as a whole, reports: Nothing showed for sure that second-wave clones peaking on day 37 were SARS-CoV-2 specific. Cross-reactive memory apparently joined, as some responding clones appeared in pre-infection memory.

For this clonotype: Its antigen remains unidentified.

Employing constant-segment primers, 5'RACE generated TCR alpha and TCR beta cDNA libraries bearing sample barcodes and UMIs. TCRdb processed the 5' RACE reads anew with MiXCR; each CDR3 protein has one entry. The sample holds approximately 500,000 distinct CDR3 sequences, approximately 25% seen once. J is TRBJ2-7 and V is TRBV12-3 or TRBV12-4; 11 nucleotides agree with TRBD1. The material sequenced was PBMCs or a T cell subset sorted from them (not recorded which). The origin of this receptor is an adult woman who had mild COVID-19 (a few samples of this study predate the infection). Cell type and time point are not known. CDR3 protein: CASSLGPGQGGEQYF. The CDR3 coding sequence is TGTGCCAGCAGTTTGGGTCCGGGACAGGGGGGTGAGCAGTACTTC.